The next 22 T cell receptor beta chains were all read from a single sample in a study of blood T cell repertoires in COVID-19. TCRdb keeps only in-frame clones here, not all; method: immunoSEQ multiplex PCR. The sample contains under 200,000 clones, more than 70% of which appear only once. The source material was peripheral blood. The receptors come from a man younger than 35 with active or convalescent COVID-19.

This chain links TRBV7-9 with TRBJ1-1, with TRBD1 matching over 7 bases. V shed 4 bases, J shed 6 bases, and the junction held 8 bases outside the gene matches. The germline V gene has CDR1 SEHNR and CDR2 FQNEAQ (reference sequence). The CDR3 covers 14 residues. The CDR3 nucleotides read TGTGCCAGCAGCTGGGACAGCCAGGGATCTGAAGCTTTCTTT. Translating gives CASSWDSQGSEAFF.

The chain joins TRBV27 to TRBJ1-2; 10 positions agree with TRBD1. CDR1 is MNHEY, CDR2 SMNVEV, per germline (reference sequence). There are 15 residues in the CDR3. V dropped 4 bases and J dropped 6; count of bases not matched to a gene: 8. DNA of the CDR3: TGTGCCAGCAGTTACACCGCGGACAGGGGGGATGGCTACACCTTC. Encoded protein: CASSYTADRGDGYTF.

This clone was recorded once. This chain joins TRBV28 and TRBJ1-5; perhaps TRBD1 as D (5 bases). Germline V gene data show CDR1 as MDHEN and CDR2 as SYDVKM. V shed 6 bases and J shed 4 bases, with 10 bases lying between them. The CDR3 sequence is 13 residues long. CDR3 in amino acids: CASRNRPNQPQHF. DNA for the CDR3: TGTGCCAGCAGAAACAGGCCAAATCAGCCCCAGCATTTT.

The V and J genes are TRBV4-2 and TRBJ2-1, with a tentative D call TRBD2 (6 bases). Per germline, CDR1 LGHNA and CDR2 YNFKEQ. CDR3 size: 14 residues. The ends were cut back, 0 bases at V and 12 bases at J, with 15 bases in the middle. The CDR3 reads CASSQDWVGRGQFF. CDR3 nucleotide sequence: TGTGCCAGCAGCCAAGATTGGGTGGGGCGGGGGCAGTTCTTC.

Regarding this clone: This specimen includes other DNA sequences encoding the same CDR3. The genes are TRBV24-1 and TRBJ2-3; 14 positions agree with TRBD2. The CDR3 extends over 17 amino acids. Unmatched junction bases numbered 3, after V lost 3 bases and J lost 2 bases. Germline V gene data show CDR1 as KGHDR and CDR2 as SFDVKD. The CDR3 spells CATSDRTSGRNTDTQYF. CDR3 nucleotide sequence: TGTGCCACCAGTGATCGGACTAGCGGGAGGAACACAGATACGCAGTATTTT.

This chain's CDR3 is CASSQWAGTGGEGNYGYTF. CDR3 bases: TGTGCCAGCAGCCAATGGGCCGGGACAGGGGGCGAGGGTAACTATGGCTACACCTTC. V usage is TRBV14 and J usage is TRBJ1-2; 12 nucleotides agree with TRBD1. Germline CDR1 SGHDN, CDR2 FVKESK. The CDR3 sequence is 19 residues long. V lost 2 bases and J lost 1; bases outside the gene matches: 11.

This chain links TRBV5-4 with TRBJ2-3, with 11 bases aligning to TRBD1. V lost 4 bases, J lost 2 bases, and 3 bases stayed unmatched. Per germline, CDR1 SGHNT and CDR2 YYREEE (reference sequence). The CDR3 length is 15 residues. Written as DNA, the CDR3 is TGTGCCAGCAGCCTGGACAGGGGGCACACAGATACGCAGTATTTT. Protein sequence: CASSLDRGHTDTQYF.

This clone was observed once. The V gene is TRBV16, the J gene TRBJ1-2, with D hard to call. Germline assignment: CDR1 KGHSY and CDR2 FQNENV. The CDR3 has 14 residues. V was pared by 2 bases and J by 4 bases, with 11 bases between. The CDR3 loop is CASSQKAAGYGYTF. In DNA, the CDR3 is TGTGCCAGCAGCCAAAAGGCAGCGGGCTATGGCTACACCTTC.

The chain is built from TRBV7-2 and TRBJ1-6, with a possible D match to TRBD1 (5 bases). V was pared by 1 base and J by 8 bases, with 6 bases between. Germline values: CDR1 SGHTA, CDR2 FQGNSA. This CDR3 contains 13 residues. The chain's CDR3 is CASSLEQDSPLHF. The CDR3 region has the DNA TGTGCCAGCAGCTTAGAACAGGATTCACCCCTCCACTTT.

This sequence joins TRBV5-8 and TRBJ1-3; no definite D call. The CDR3 contains 15 residues. Trimming shortened V by 0 bases and J by 2 bases, and 9 bases separated the two germline ends. Germline loops: CDR1 SGHTS, CDR2 YDEGEE. The CDR3 nucleotides are TGTGCCAGCAGCTTGGCCTCAGTACCTGGAAACACCATATATTTT. Translation: CASSLASVPGNTIYF. Together with reference TRBV5-8 and TRBJ1-3, the CDR3 gives the full variable domain: EAGVTQSPTHLIKTRGQQATLRCSPISGHTSVYWYQQALGLGLQFLLWYDEGEERNRGNFPPRFSGRQFPNYSSELNVNALELEDSALYLCASSLASVPGNTIYFGEGSWLTVV.

V and J are TRBV7-9 and TRBJ1-6; 7 bases are a match to TRBD1. The CDR3 totals 16 residues. V lost 7 bases, J lost 9 bases, and 15 bases stayed unmatched. In germline, CDR1 is SEHNR, CDR2 FQNEAQ (reference sequence). The CDR3, as DNA: TGTGCCAGCAACAGCCCCGGGACAGCCCGTGTTTCACCCCTCCACTTT. Amino acid sequence: CASNSPGTARVSPLHF.

Of note for this clone: The same CDR3 is also encoded by other DNA sequences in this sample. The V and J genes are TRBV4-1 and TRBJ1-5; no firm D call. CDR1 MGHRA and CDR2 YSYEKL come from the germline V gene. V gave up 0 bases and J gave up 1 base, with 10 bases separating them. This CDR3 comprises 16 residues. The CDR3 sequence: CASSQDRGRSNQPQHF. The CDR3 coding sequence is TGCGCCAGCAGCCAAGATCGCGGCAGAAGCAATCAGCCCCAGCATTTT.

This chain joins TRBV6-1 and TRBJ2-1, with D perhaps matching TRBD1 (5 bases). The V and J ends lost 3 bases and 0 bases respectively, with 9 bases between them. Per germline, CDR1 MNHNS and CDR2 SASEGT. This CDR3 contains 15 residues. The CDR3, as DNA: TGTGCCAGCAGTGACAGGGCGTTCTCCTACAATGAGCAGTTCTTC. Protein sequence: CASSDRAFSYNEQFF.

V is TRBV15 and J is TRBJ1-1; 11 bases map to TRBD1. Germline CDR1 is LNHNV and CDR2 is YYDKDF (reference sequence). This CDR3 spans 16 amino acids. V dropped 5 bases and J dropped 5; count of bases not matched to a gene: 10. The CDR3: CATSRGTGGILTEAFF. CDR3 nucleotide sequence: TGTGCCACCAGCCGCGGGACAGGGGGGATTTTGACTGAAGCTTTCTTT.

The V call is TRBV28, the J call TRBJ2-5; TRBD2 matches 9 bases. Germline V gene data show CDR1 as MDHEN and CDR2 as SYDVKM. V lost 5 bases, J lost 3 bases, and 1 base stayed unmatched. The CDR3 is 13 amino acids. CDR3 residues: CASSRLAEETQYF. In nucleotides, the CDR3 is TGTGCCAGCAGTCGACTAGCGGAAGAGACCCAGTACTTC.

The CDR3 reads CASSLSPGPYEQYF. CDR3 DNA sequence: TGCGCCAGCAGCCTATCCCCTGGTCCCTACGAGCAGTACTTC. The chain couples TRBV5-1 to TRBJ2-7; D is undetermined. From germline, CDR1 is SGHRS and CDR2 YFSETQ. V was shortened by 4 bases and J by 2 bases, with 13 bases between the two germline ends. The CDR3 contains 14 residues.

The chain combines TRBV6-5 with TRBJ2-3; 8 nucleotides line up with TRBD2. Germline CDR1 reads MNHEY; CDR2 reads SVGAGI. V trimming: 0 bases; J trimming: 10 bases; junction bases outside the gene matches: 12. The CDR3 extends over 16 amino acids. CDR3 amino acids: CASSYSKRGTHFAQYF. CDR3 bases: TGTGCCAGCAGTTACTCGAAGCGGGGGACCCACTTTGCGCAGTATTTT.

The chain uses TRBV14 and TRBJ1-2, with a tentative D call TRBD1 (6 bases). The CDR3 is 16 residues long. CDR1 SGHDN and CDR2 FVKESK come from the germline V gene. The V gene lost 4 bases and the J gene lost 4 bases, with 19 bases spanning the gap. Here the CDR3 reads CASSLSRDRGGYGYTF. CDR3 coding DNA: TGTGCCAGCAGCCTTTCGCGAGACAGAGGGGGCTATGGCTACACCTTC.

The chain carries TRBV7-6 and TRBJ1-1; 7 bases agree with TRBD1. The CDR3 runs 16 residues. Trimming removed 2 bases from V and 1 base from J; junction bases left unmatched: 7. CDR1 is SGHVS, CDR2 FNYEAQ, per germline. The CDR3 region has the DNA TGTGCCAGCAGCTTATCAGGACAGGCTAAGAACACTGAAGCTTTCTTT. It encodes CASSLSGQAKNTEAFF.

The chain is built from TRBV30 and TRBJ1-2; D not resolved. This CDR3 contains 12 residues. V lost 4 bases and J 5 bases, leaving 11 bases between the germline ends. CDR1 and CDR2 (germline): GTSNPN, SVGIG (reference sequence). The DNA of the CDR3 is TGTGCCTGGAAGAATGTGAGTTATGGCTACACCTTC. Translating gives CAWKNVSYGYTF.

The V call is TRBV28, the J call TRBJ1-6; possible D gene TRBD1, 6 bases. The germline CDR1 and CDR2 sequences are MDHEN and SYDVKM. CDR3 size: 18 residues. Trimming pared 6 bases from V and 0 bases from J, leaving 18 bases between. CDR3 bases: TGTGCCAGCAGCCTAGAACCTACAGGGCACTCCTATAATTCACCCCTCCACTTT. Protein sequence: CASSLEPTGHSYNSPLHF.

The CDR3 reads CASSVSGGLTGELFF. CDR3 coding DNA: TGCGCCAGCAGCGTCTCAGGGGGCTTGACCGGGGAGCTGTTTTTT. The chain uses TRBV5-1 and TRBJ2-2; 8 bases fit TRBD1. Germline CDR1 reads SGHRS; CDR2 reads YFSETQ. CDR3 length equals 15 residues. V shed 4 bases, J shed 5 bases, and the junction held 7 bases outside the gene matches.